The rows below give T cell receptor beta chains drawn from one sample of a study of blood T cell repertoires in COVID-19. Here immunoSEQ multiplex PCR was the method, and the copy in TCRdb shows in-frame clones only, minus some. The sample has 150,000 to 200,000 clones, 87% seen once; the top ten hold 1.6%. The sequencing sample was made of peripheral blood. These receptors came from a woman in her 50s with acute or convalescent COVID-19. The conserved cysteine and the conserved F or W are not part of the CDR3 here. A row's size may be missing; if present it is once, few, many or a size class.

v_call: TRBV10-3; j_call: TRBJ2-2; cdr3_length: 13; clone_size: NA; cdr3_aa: AISGEGRSTGELF
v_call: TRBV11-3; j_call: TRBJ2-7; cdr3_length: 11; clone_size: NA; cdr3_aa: ASSSGGDYEQY
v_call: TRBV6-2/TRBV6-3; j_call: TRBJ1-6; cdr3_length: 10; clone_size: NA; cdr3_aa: ASSYGQLPLH
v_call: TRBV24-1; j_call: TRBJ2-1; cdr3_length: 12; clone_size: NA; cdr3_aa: ATSSAGGPGEQF
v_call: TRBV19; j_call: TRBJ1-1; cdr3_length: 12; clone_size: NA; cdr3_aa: ASNGWRRTEEAF
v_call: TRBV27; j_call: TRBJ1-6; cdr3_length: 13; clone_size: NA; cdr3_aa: ASSVQGRFNSPLH
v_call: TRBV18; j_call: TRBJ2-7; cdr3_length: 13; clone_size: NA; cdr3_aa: ASSPGPGGTYEQY
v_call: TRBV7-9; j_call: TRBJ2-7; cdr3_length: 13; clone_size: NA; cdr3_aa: ASSPRAGGSYEQY
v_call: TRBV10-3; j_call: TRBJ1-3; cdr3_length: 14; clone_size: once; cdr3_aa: AIKWDRGFSGNTIY
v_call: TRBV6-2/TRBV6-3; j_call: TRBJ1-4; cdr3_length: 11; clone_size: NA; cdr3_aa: ASSYSGDEKLF
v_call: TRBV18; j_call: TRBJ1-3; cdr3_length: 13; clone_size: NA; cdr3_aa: ASSTNVQAGNTIY
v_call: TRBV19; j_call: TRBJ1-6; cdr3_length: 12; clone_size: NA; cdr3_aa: ASGGGALGSPLH
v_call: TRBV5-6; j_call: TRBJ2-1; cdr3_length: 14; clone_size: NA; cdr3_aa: ASSAGTGGGYNEQF
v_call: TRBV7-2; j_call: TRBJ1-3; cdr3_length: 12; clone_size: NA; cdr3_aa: ASSFWGAGNTIY
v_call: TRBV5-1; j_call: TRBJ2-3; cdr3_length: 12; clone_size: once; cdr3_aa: ASSLARGQDTQY
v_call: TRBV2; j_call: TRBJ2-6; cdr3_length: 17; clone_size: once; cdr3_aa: ASSGIRDRARSGANVLT
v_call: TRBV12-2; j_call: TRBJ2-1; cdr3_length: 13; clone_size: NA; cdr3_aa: ASRPRQGIYNEQF
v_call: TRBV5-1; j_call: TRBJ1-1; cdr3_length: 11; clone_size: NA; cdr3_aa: ASSLVGDTEAF
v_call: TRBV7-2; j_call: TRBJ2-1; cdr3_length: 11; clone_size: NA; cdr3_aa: ASSLVSLNEQF
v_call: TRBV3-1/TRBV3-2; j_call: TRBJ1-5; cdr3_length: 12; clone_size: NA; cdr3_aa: ASSQGSGNQPQH
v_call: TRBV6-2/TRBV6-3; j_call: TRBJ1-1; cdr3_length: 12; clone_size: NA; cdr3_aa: ASSYIAPGTEAF
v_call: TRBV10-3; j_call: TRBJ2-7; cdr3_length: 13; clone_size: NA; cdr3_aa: AIAPGQDTYYEQY